Many counts were recorded for the clone carrying this TCR beta chain. This entry belongs to a study of T-cell reconstitution after alpha-beta-depleted transplantation in children. Researchers prepared the TCRbeta library using unique molecular identifiers, the study reports. TCRdb reprocessed the PCR reads via MiXCR and lists one record per CDR3 protein. This sample has more than 85,000 distinct CDR3 sequences, with about a tenth found just once. The CDR3 consists of 14 residues. Trimming left V 3 bases short and J 5 bases short, with 13 bases between. CDR1 MGHRA and CDR2 YSYEKL come from the germline V gene.

The material was PBMCs from the stem cell graft donor, obtained from the stem cell graft. The chain has TRBV4-1 and TRBJ1-1; D not certain. The source is a human donor who donated a stem cell graft to a child with acute lymphoblastic leukemia. The CDR3 nucleotides are TGCGCCAGCAGCCAGGATCCGACTGGGACTGAAGCTTTCTTT. It encodes CASSQDPTGTEAFF.